The following is a TCR beta chain sequence with its context. The data stem from a study of blood T cell repertoires in COVID-19. Clones were sequenced by immunoSEQ multiplex PCR, and TCRdb holds only the in-frame ones, with some missing. The sample comprises almost 90,000 clones, about 87% of which are singletons, and around 10% rests with the top ten. The V end lost 7 bases, the J end lost 4 bases, and 16 bases lay between the germline ends. From germline, CDR1 is SGHVS and CDR2 FNYEAQ. The CDR3 loop spans 14 amino acids. The genes are TRBV7-6 and TRBJ1-1; TRBD1 is a possible D gene (6 bases). The sequence was obtained from a man older than 75 with acute or convalescent COVID-19. Sequences were obtained from peripheral blood. CDR3 nucleotide sequence: TGTGCCAGCACCGTGGTACAGGGTAGCACTGAAGCTTTCTTT. Translating it yields CASTVVQGSTEAFF.